These 17 T cell receptor beta chains were sequenced from one sample in a study of OX40 agonist ivuxolimab in advanced cancers. The library was produced with the immunoSEQ multiplex PCR assay. TCRdb obtained this table from immuneACCESS and retained in-frame rearrangements with V and J assigned. These tables miss some clones; where compared with another copy, unresolved V genes account for less than half of the shortfall, and the remainder is unexplained. The sample table shows about 62,000 clones, and approximately 81% are seen once. Approximately 3.6% of the sample is taken by the ten largest. The starting material was CD4+ or CD8+ T cells sorted from blood, obtained in a trial of the OX40 agonist ivuxolimab. The receptors were sampled from an adult with an advanced solid tumor such as melanoma, head and neck, liver or kidney cancer.

The rearrangement links TRBV6-6 to TRBJ1-1; 7 positions agree with TRBD1. With V trimmed by 8 bases and J by 0 bases, 9 bases remained unmatched. Germline CDR1 reads MNHNY; CDR2 reads SVGAGI (reference sequence). The CDR3 sequence is 15 residues long. CDR3 in DNA: TGTGCCAGCCCCGCAGGGGGAGTTTTGAACACTGAAGCTTTCTTT. Translating gives CASPAGGVLNTEAFF.

The chain uses TRBV11-2 and TRBJ2-7; 8 bases agree with TRBD1. With 4 bases clipped from V and 5 bases from J, the junction kept 10 bases outside the gene matches. Germline V gives CDR1 SGHAT, CDR2 FQNNGV. The CDR3 is 15 amino acids. DNA for the CDR3: TGTGCCAGCAGCTCACAGGGGGGCTTAATGGACGAGCAGTACTTC. It codes for CASSSQGGLMDEQYF.

This clone is termed large (0.1 to 1%). The chain couples TRBV6-6 to TRBJ2-2; D is unresolved. There are 16 residues in the CDR3. The V gene lost 0 bases and the J gene lost 7 bases, with 15 bases spanning the gap. CDR1 and CDR2 from the germline V gene are MNHNY and SVGAGI (reference sequence). The CDR3 here is CASSYSGVSTHGELFF. For the CDR3, the DNA is TGTGCCAGCAGTTACTCGGGTGTGAGCACACACGGGGAGCTGTTTTTT.

CDR3 DNA sequence: TGTGCCACCGCCGATTACACAGATACGCAGTATTTT. Residues: CATADYTDTQYF. This sequence joins TRBV11-2 and TRBJ2-3; D is undetermined. Looked up from germline, CDR1 is SGHAT and CDR2 is FQNNGV. Trimming pared 10 bases from V and 2 bases from J, leaving 10 bases between. This CDR3 is 12 amino acids long.

The gene calls are TRBV29-1 and TRBJ2-1; 12 nucleotides align to TRBD2. The CDR3 runs 14 residues. The germline V gene encodes CDR1 SQVTM and CDR2 ANQGSEA. J was trimmed by 8 bases and V by 5 bases; bases with no gene match: 7. The CDR3 loop is CSVTRTSGTDEQFF. Here the CDR3 DNA reads TGCAGCGTTACCCGGACTAGCGGGACCGATGAGCAGTTCTTC.

This rearrangement joins TRBV29-1 to TRBJ1-2; TRBD1 matches at 7 bases. V shed 5 bases and J 0 bases; nucleotides not matched to a gene: 12. This CDR3 has 16 residues. CDR1 and CDR2 from the germline V gene are SQVTM and ANQGSEA. The CDR3 spells CSVNPRTGPANYGYTF. The CDR3 nucleotides are TGCAGCGTTAACCCAAGGACAGGCCCTGCTAACTATGGCTACACCTTC. The full variable domain, with the rest looked up from reference TRBV29-1 and TRBJ1-2, is SAVISQKPSRDICQRGTSLTIQCQVDSQVTMMFWYRQQPGQSLTLIATANQGSEATYESGFVIDKFPISRPNLTFSTLTVSNMSPEDSSIYLCSVNPRTGPANYGYTFGSGTRLTVV.

The CDR3, as DNA: TGTGCCATCAGTCCCGCAGGGGCCTATGAGCAGTTCTTC. It encodes CAISPAGAYEQFF. The rearrangement joins TRBV10-3 to TRBJ2-1; D possibly corresponds to TRBD1 (6 bases). Germline V gene data show CDR1 as ENHRY and CDR2 as SYGVKD. The CDR3 covers 13 residues. With 5 bases removed from V and 8 bases from J, the gap between germline ends came to 13 bases.

The gene calls are TRBV7-9 and TRBJ1-1; D remains unclear. There are 14 residues in the CDR3. Trimming took off 4 bases at V and 7 bases at J, with 16 bases between the two ends. Germline lookup yields CDR1 SEHNR and CDR2 FQNEAQ (reference sequence). The CDR3 DNA reads TGTGCCAGCAGCTCTAAAGCGTTGGCAGATGAAGCTTTCTTT. The encoded protein is CASSSKALADEAFF.

The chain carries TRBV6-5 and TRBJ2-5; 8 bases fit TRBD1. Germline V gene sequence: CDR1 MNHEY, CDR2 SVGAGI. V dropped 6 bases and J dropped 2; count of bases not matched to a gene: 5. The CDR3 is 14 amino acids. CDR3 sequence reads: CASRDRDRQETQYF. The CDR3, as DNA: TGTGCCAGCAGAGACCGGGACAGGCAAGAGACCCAGTACTTC.

This chain uses TRBV7-8 with TRBJ2-5; 9 nucleotides line up with TRBD2. The V and J ends lost 3 bases and 5 bases, in that order; junction bases with no gene match: 10. The CDR3 totals 16 residues. Germline loops: CDR1 SGHVS, CDR2 FQNEAQ. This CDR3 is CASSFAAVGLAETQYF. The DNA of the CDR3 is TGTGCCAGCAGCTTCGCAGCGGTGGGACTAGCCGAGACCCAGTACTTC.

The chain joins TRBV7-3 to TRBJ2-2; D is unresolved. The CDR3 consists of 15 residues. CDR1 and CDR2 from the germline V gene are SGHTA and FQGTGA. V was pared by 2 bases and J by 8 bases, with 15 bases between. Here the CDR3 reads CASSLLSSPGGELFF. In nucleotides, the CDR3 is TGTGCCAGCAGCTTACTGTCGTCCCCGGGTGGGGAGCTGTTTTTT.

The genes are TRBV4-2 and TRBJ2-2; no firm D call. CDR1 LGHNA and CDR2 YNFKEQ come from the germline V gene. The CDR3 consists of 16 residues. Trimming removed 5 bases from V and 4 bases from J, with 17 bases in between. Written as DNA, the CDR3 is TGTGCCAGCAGCGCCCCCCCCTACGGTGGCACCGGGGAGCTGTTTTTT. Translating it yields CASSAPPYGGTGELFF.

The chain combines TRBV5-1 with TRBJ2-7, with D unresolved. The germline CDR1 and CDR2 sequences are SGHRS and YFSETQ. Trimming took off 0 bases at V and 2 bases at J, with 9 bases between the two ends. The CDR3 extends over 14 amino acids. CDR3 coding DNA: TGCGCCAGCAGCTTGGCCGGCAGTCCCTACGAGCAGTACTTC. This encodes CASSLAGSPYEQYF.

The J gene is TRBJ1-3, the V gene TRBV9; TRBD1 agrees at 10 bases. The junction had 5 bases not matched to a gene; V was cut back by 2 bases and J by 3 bases. There are 16 residues in the CDR3. Per the germline V gene, CDR1 is SGDLS and CDR2 is YYNGEE. The CDR3 region is CASSVVDRGLGNTIYF. The CDR3 nucleotides are TGTGCCAGCAGCGTGGTAGACAGGGGGCTTGGAAACACCATATATTTT.

The chain is built from TRBV7-6 and TRBJ2-7; 9 bases align to TRBD2. The CDR3 consists of 15 residues. Germline V CDR1 and CDR2: SGHVS, FNYEAQ. V shed 7 bases and J 4 bases; nucleotides not matched to a gene: 11. The CDR3 nucleotides are TGTGCCAGCACGCCCTCAGCGGGAGGAGGGTACGAGCAGTACTTC. This translates into CASTPSAGGGYEQYF.

The chain carries TRBV27 and TRBJ1-4; D is unclear. This CDR3 is built from 11 residues. Trimming pared 6 bases from V and 7 bases from J, leaving 6 bases between. CDR1 and CDR2 from the germline V gene are MNHEY and SMNVEV (reference sequence). The CDR3 is CASSNIEKLFF. The CDR3 DNA is TGTGCCAGCAGCAATATTGAAAAACTGTTTTTT.

The chain combines TRBV6-6 with TRBJ2-5; D is unclear. The J call may be in error: the DNA end matches TRBJ2-7 better. The germline V gene has CDR1 MNHNY and CDR2 SVGAGI (reference sequence). The CDR3 is 15 amino acids. The CDR3 protein is CASRSWSGETYEQYF. In DNA form, the CDR3 reads TGTGCCAGCAGGTCCTGGTCGGGCGAAACCTACGAGCAGTACTTC.